This T cell receptor (beta chain) was documented in a study of CXCR3-negative and CXCR3-positive naive CD8 T cells. There are 17 residues in the CDR3. Germline values: CDR1 SNHLY, CDR2 FYNNEI. Study observations and caveats: Greater hydrophobicity was found in TRB CDR3s of CXCR3-positive naive cells than of CXCR3-negative naive cells. Across naive subsets, surface CD5 expression was comparable, and TCR strength was inferred from properties of the TRB CDR3.

On this clonotype itself: What it binds is not known.

Sorts performed in triplicate captured 300,000 cells each from every CD8+ T cell subset. UMI labels and 5' RACE were used to prepare the TRB cDNA libraries. Reprocessing the 5' RACE reads, TCRdb reports a single entry for every CDR3 protein and omits DNA. Here the sample table reports about 66,000 distinct CDR3 sequences. This TCR was recovered from a human donor in good health. Some clones in this sample may be carry-over from other donors' samples. Sequencing input: naive CXCR3- CD8+ T cells from blood. Subset defined: CD45RO-CCR7+CD27+CD95- naive CD8+ T cells lacking CXCR3 (TNR3-). The J gene is TRBJ2-1, the V gene TRBV2. The CDR3 sequence: CASSEAYMTSSYNEQFF.